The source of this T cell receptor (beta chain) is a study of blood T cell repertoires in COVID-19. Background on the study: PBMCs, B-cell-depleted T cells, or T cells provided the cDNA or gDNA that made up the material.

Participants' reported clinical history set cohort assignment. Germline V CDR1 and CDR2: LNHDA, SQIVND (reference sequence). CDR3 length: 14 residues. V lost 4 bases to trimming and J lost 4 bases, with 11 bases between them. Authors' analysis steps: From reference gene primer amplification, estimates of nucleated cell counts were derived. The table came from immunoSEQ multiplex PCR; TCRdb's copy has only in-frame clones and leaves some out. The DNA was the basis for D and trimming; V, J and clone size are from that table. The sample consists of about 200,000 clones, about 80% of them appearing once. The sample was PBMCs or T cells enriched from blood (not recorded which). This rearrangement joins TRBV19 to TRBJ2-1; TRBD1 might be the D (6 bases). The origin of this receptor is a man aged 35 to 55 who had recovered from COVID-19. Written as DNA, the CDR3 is TGTGCCAGTAGTAAGGACAGCGCTTACAATGAGCAGTTCTTC. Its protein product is CASSKDSAYNEQFF.